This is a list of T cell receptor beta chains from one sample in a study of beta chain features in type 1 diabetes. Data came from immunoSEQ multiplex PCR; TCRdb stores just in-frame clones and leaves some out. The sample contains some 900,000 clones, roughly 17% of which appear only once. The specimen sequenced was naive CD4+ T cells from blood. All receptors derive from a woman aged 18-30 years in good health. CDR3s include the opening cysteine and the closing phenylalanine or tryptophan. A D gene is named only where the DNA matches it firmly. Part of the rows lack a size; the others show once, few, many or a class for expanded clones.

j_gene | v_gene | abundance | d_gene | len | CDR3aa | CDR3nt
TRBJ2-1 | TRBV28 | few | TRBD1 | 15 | CASSFWDRGVNEQFF | TGTGCCAGCAGTTTTTGGGACAGGGGGGTGAATGAGCAGTTCTTC
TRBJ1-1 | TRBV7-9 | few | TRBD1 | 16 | CASSPGQGMGNTEAFF | TGTGCCAGCAGCCCAGGACAGGGAATGGGGAACACTGAAGCTTTCTTT
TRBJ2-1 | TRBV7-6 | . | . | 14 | CASSLGTTNNEQFF | TGTGCCAGCAGCTTAGGGACAACAAACAATGAGCAGTTCTTC
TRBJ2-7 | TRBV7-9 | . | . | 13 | CASSLERTYEQYF | TGTGCCAGCAGCTTAGAAAGAACCTACGAGCAGTACTTC
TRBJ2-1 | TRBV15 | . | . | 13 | CATSNGHYNEQFF | TGTGCCACCAGCAATGGACATTACAATGAGCAGTTCTTC
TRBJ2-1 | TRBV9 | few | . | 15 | CASSVAPLSYNEQFF | TGTGCCAGCAGCGTAGCTCCGCTCTCCTACAATGAGCAGTTCTTC
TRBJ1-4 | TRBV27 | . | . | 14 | CASSRRQGTEKLFF | TGTGCCAGCTCGCGAAGGCAGGGTACGGAAAAACTGTTTTTT
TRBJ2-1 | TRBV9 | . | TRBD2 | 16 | CASSVVASGRADEQFF | TGTGCCAGCAGCGTAGTCGCCAGCGGGAGGGCAGATGAGCAGTTCTTC
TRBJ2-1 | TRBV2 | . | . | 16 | CASSEAPILSYNEQFF | TGTGCCAGCAGTGAAGCGCCGATCCTCTCCTACAATGAGCAGTTCTTC
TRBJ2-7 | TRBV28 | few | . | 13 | CASSADRPYEQYF | TGTGCCAGCAGTGCCGACAGACCCTACGAGCAGTACTTC
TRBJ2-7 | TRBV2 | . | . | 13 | CASSVMRTYEQYF | TGTGCCAGCAGTGTTATGAGAACATACGAGCAGTACTTC
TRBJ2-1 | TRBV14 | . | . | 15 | CASSVQGTSYNEQFF | TGTGCCAGCAGCGTCCAGGGGACCTCCTACAATGAGCAGTTCTTC
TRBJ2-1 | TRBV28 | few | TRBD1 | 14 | CASRLTGQALEQFF | TGTGCCAGCAGGCTGACGGGACAGGCTCTTGAGCAGTTCTTC
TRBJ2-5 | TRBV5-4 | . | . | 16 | CASSANAPTSQETQYF | TGTGCCAGCAGCGCAAACGCACCGACCTCCCAAGAGACCCAGTACTTC
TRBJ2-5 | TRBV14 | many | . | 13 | CASSQRVRETQYF | TGTGCCAGCAGCCAAAGGGTGAGAGAGACCCAGTACTTC
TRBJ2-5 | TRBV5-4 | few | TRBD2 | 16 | CASSSIAGGLQETQYF | TGTGCCAGCAGCTCTATAGCGGGAGGCCTCCAAGAGACCCAGTACTTC
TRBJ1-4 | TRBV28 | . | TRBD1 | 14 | CASSSGGTNEKLFF | TGTGCCAGCAGTTCAGGGGGTACTAATGAAAAACTGTTTTTT
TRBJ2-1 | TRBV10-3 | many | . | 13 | CAISGLGNNEQFF | TGTGCCATCAGCGGACTGGGGAACAATGAGCAGTTCTTC
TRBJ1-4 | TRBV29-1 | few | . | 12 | CSVGWGDEKLFF | TGCAGCGTTGGGTGGGGGGATGAAAAACTGTTTTTT
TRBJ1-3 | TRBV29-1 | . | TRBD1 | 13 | CSVGTGPGNTIYF | TGCAGCGTGGGGACAGGCCCAGGAAACACCATATATTTT
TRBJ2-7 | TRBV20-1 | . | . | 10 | CSAKPYEQYF | TGCAGTGCTAAGCCCTACGAGCAGTACTTC
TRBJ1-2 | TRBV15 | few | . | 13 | CATRDSGGYGYTF | TGTGCCACCAGGGACTCGGGAGGCTATGGCTACACCTTC
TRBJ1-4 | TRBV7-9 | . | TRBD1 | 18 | CASSLLRLRDRLNEKLFF | TGTGCCAGCAGCTTACTCAGACTCCGGGACAGACTTAATGAAAAACTGTTTTTT
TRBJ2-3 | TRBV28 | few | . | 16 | CASSVLLAGSTDTQYF | TGTGCCAGCAGTGTCCTGCTGGCAGGGAGCACAGATACGCAGTATTTT
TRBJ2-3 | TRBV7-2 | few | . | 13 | CASSPLEWHTQYF | TGTGCCAGCAGCCCTCTAGAGTGGCATACGCAGTATTTT
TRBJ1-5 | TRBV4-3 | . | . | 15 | CASSQDQYSNQPQHF | TGCGCCAGCAGCCAAGACCAGTATAGCAATCAGCCCCAGCATTTT
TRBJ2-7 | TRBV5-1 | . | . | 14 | CASSLDRVSYEQYF | TGCGCCAGCAGCTTGGACAGGGTCTCCTACGAGCAGTACTTC
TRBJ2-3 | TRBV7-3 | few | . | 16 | CASSLGPGSAQGPQYF | TGTGCCAGCAGCCTCGGACCGGGTTCAGCGCAGGGTCCGCAGTATTTT
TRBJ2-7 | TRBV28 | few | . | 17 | CASSPTQLTGRGYEQYF | TGTGCCAGCAGCCCCACCCAACTGACAGGGAGGGGTTACGAGCAGTACTTC